This TCR beta chain was sequenced in a study of cytomegalovirus exposure and HLA in healthy donors. This CDR3 spans 15 amino acids. Germline V gives CDR1 SGHVS, CDR2 FQNEAQ. The junction had 5 bases not matched to a gene; V was cut back by 2 bases and J by 5 bases. Amplification used 60 Vbeta primers and 13 Jbeta primers. The data were produced by immunoSEQ multiplex PCR, yet TCRdb's version contains in-frame clones alone and is incomplete. Counted here are some 90,000 clones, around 75% occurring once; the ten biggest clones make up about 3%. This clone was observed a few times. The J gene is TRBJ2-1, the V gene TRBV7-8, with 8 bases matching TRBD1. The TCR sequence derives from a man between 35 and 55 years old in good health and CMV-seronegative. Sequencing was carried out using PBMCs. The CDR3 region is CASSLLRTGNNEQFF. The CDR3 DNA is TGTGCCAGCAGCTTACTCAGGACAGGGAACAATGAGCAGTTCTTC.